What follows are 27 T cell receptor beta chains derived from one specimen sequenced in a study of T-cell memory formation after mild COVID-19. MiXCR was run by TCRdb on the 5' RACE reads, yielding one entry per CDR3 protein. The top ten clones hold roughly 8.4% of a sample with 400,000 to 500,000 distinct CDR3 sequences, around 20% of them seen once. The sequenced material came from PBMCs or a T cell subset sorted from them (not recorded which). The origin of the receptors is an adult woman who had mild COVID-19 (a few samples of this study predate the infection). Cell type and time point are not known.

V is TRBV5-5 and J is TRBJ2-7; D unclear. The CDR3 length is 13 residues. Deletions cut 1 base from V and 6 bases from J, with 11 bases between. The germline V gene has CDR1 SGHKS and CDR2 YYEKEE (reference sequence). In DNA, the CDR3 is TGTGCCAGCAGCTTGACCGGGCAGTCCGAGCAGTACTTC. It is translated as CASSLTGQSEQYF.

The CDR3 coding sequence is TGTGCCAGCAGTCCCGAGAGGGAGGCCTACAATGAGCAGTTCTTC. Its protein is CASSPEREAYNEQFF. The rearrangement uses TRBV5-4 and TRBJ2-1, with D possibly being TRBD2 (6 bases). Germline assignment: CDR1 SGHNT and CDR2 YYREEE (reference sequence). The CDR3 runs to 15 residues. V lost 5 bases and J 2 bases, leaving 14 bases between the germline ends.

This chain uses TRBV11-2 with TRBJ1-5; D unresolved. Germline V gene lookup returns CDR1 SGHAT and CDR2 FQNNGV. Trimming stripped 0 bases from V and 6 bases from J, with 21 bases between. CDR3 size: 18 residues. Written as DNA, the CDR3 is TGTGCCAGCAGCTTAGATCGTGACAAAATTCTAATCGTTCAGCCCCAGCATTTT. Residues: CASSLDRDKILIVQPQHF.

J is TRBJ2-3 and V is TRBV20-1, with D possibly TRBD1 on 5 matching bases. Trimming pared 7 bases from V and 0 bases from J, leaving 26 bases between. Germline V lookup: CDR1 DFQATT, CDR2 SNEGSKA (reference sequence). The CDR3 runs to 18 residues. The CDR3 nucleotides are TGCAGTGTTCGGACACGGTATGAGGACACTTCTAGCACAGATACGCAGTATTTT. The encoded protein is CSVRTRYEDTSSTDTQYF.

This clonotype was seen many times. The chain links TRBV7-9 to TRBJ2-1; D is unclear. CDR3 length equals 13 residues. V lost 5 bases and J 4 bases, leaving 9 bases between the germline ends. Looked up from germline, CDR1 is SEHNR and CDR2 is FQNEAQ (reference sequence). CDR3 in amino acids: CASSRMQYNEQFF. CDR3 bases: TGTGCCAGCAGCCGGATGCAATACAATGAGCAGTTCTTC.

This clonotype appeared many times. V usage is TRBV7-7 and J usage is TRBJ2-7; D possibly corresponds to TRBD2 (5 bases). This CDR3 spans 16 amino acids. From germline, CDR1 is SSHAT and CDR2 FNYEAQ (reference sequence). V dropped 5 bases and J dropped 5 bases, with 22 bases sitting between them. The CDR3 bases are TGTGCCAGCAGCCCGATAGGCGGGCACGCCGGGGACGAGCAGTACTTC. Residues: CASSPIGGHAGDEQYF. Full variable domain (remainder filled in from reference TRBV7-7 and TRBJ2-7): GAGVSQSPRYKVTKRGQDVTLRCDPISSHATLYWYQQALGQGPEFLTYFNYEAQPDKSGLPSDRFSAERPEGSISTLTIQRTEQRDSAMYRCASSPIGGHAGDEQYFGPGTRLTVT.

This clonotype was observed a few times. The genes are TRBV29-1 and TRBJ1-2, with 11 positions matching TRBD1. V shed 7 bases, J shed 7 bases, and the junction held 8 bases outside the gene matches. CDR3 length: 13 amino acids. Germline CDR1 SQVTM, CDR2 ANQGSEA. The CDR3, as DNA: TGCAGCGCAGCCGGGACAGGGGGTTCTGGCTACACCTTC. Its protein product is CSAAGTGGSGYTF.

This clonotype showed up just once. The chain couples TRBV7-9 to TRBJ1-3; D is undetermined. The CDR3 is made up of 14 amino acids. Germline V gene sequence: CDR1 SEHNR, CDR2 FQNEAQ (reference sequence). The ends were cut back, 6 bases at V and 1 base at J, with 10 bases in the middle. CDR3 bases: TGTGCCAGCAGTCGGTCGGGATCTGGAAACACCATATATTTT. Protein sequence: CASSRSGSGNTIYF.

The chain carries TRBV29-1 and TRBJ1-1; D uncertain. The CDR3 consists of 13 residues. CDR1 is SQVTM, CDR2 ANQGSEA, per germline. V dropped 7 bases and J dropped 1 base, with 13 bases sitting between them. The CDR3 DNA is TGCAGCGCAGCGCTGGGGTGGAACACTGAAGCTTTCTTT. This translates into CSAALGWNTEAFF.

The J gene is TRBJ1-1, the V gene TRBV6-6, with 8 bases lining up with TRBD1. The CDR3 runs 18 residues. Germline V gene sequence: CDR1 MNHNY, CDR2 SVGAGI (reference sequence). V was clipped by 6 bases and J by 3 bases; unmatched bases: 18. Here the CDR3 reads CASRRNTGQGKPHTEAFF. In nucleotides, the CDR3 is TGTGCCAGCAGACGCAACACCGGACAGGGTAAGCCCCACACTGAAGCTTTCTTT.

This clonotype came up a few times. The chain carries TRBV28 and TRBJ2-1; 8 bases line up with TRBD2. V shed 5 bases and J 5 bases; nucleotides not matched to a gene: 11. Per germline, CDR1 MDHEN and CDR2 SYDVKM. This CDR3 region has 16 residues. The CDR3 is CASSTYEGGRNNEQFF. In DNA form, the CDR3 reads TGTGCCAGCAGTACATATGAGGGCGGGAGGAACAATGAGCAGTTCTTC.

The rearrangement links TRBV6-1 to TRBJ2-3, with 8 bases aligning to TRBD1. CDR3 length: 18 amino acids. The ends lost 3 bases at V and 5 bases at J; junction bases unmatched: 16. Germline V gene sequence: CDR1 MNHNS, CDR2 SASEGT. CDR3 sequence: CASSDQEARGPGIDTQYF. As DNA, the CDR3 is TGTGCCAGCAGTGATCAGGAGGCCAGGGGGCCTGGCATAGATACGCAGTATTTT.

This clonotype was observed a handful of times. The chain combines TRBV3-1 with TRBJ2-5; 9 nucleotides agree with TRBD2. Germline V lookup: CDR1 LGHDT, CDR2 YNNKEL (reference sequence). V dropped 0 bases and J dropped 5; count of bases not matched to a gene: 16. The CDR3 length is 19 residues. As DNA, the CDR3 is TGTGCCAGCAGCCAAGATCGGGGCGGATTTAGGACTAGCGTTGAGACCCAGTACTTC. Residues: CASSQDRGGFRTSVETQYF.

The chain employs TRBV11-3 and TRBJ1-1, with D perhaps TRBD1 (5 bases). The CDR3 loop spans 15 amino acids. Trimming pared 4 bases from V and 1 base from J, leaving 13 bases between. Germline V lookup: CDR1 SGHNT, CDR2 YENEEA. Here the CDR3 reads CASSSHQGKNTEAFF. The CDR3 DNA reads TGTGCCAGCAGCTCTCACCAGGGAAAGAACACTGAAGCTTTCTTT.

This clonotype has more than one count but fewer than ten. The chain carries TRBV5-5 and TRBJ1-5; possible D gene TRBD1, 5 bases. CDR1 and CDR2 (germline): SGHKS, YYEKEE (reference sequence). There are 15 residues in the CDR3. V lost 5 bases, J lost 5 bases, and 17 bases lay in between. The CDR3 sequence is CASSSWAGEDQPQHF. Written as DNA, the CDR3 is TGTGCCAGCAGTTCCTGGGCGGGGGAAGATCAGCCCCAGCATTTT.

V usage is TRBV20-1 and J usage is TRBJ1-1, with D possibly matching TRBD1 (5 bases). This CDR3 comprises 13 residues. Germline V gene lookup returns CDR1 DFQATT and CDR2 SNEGSKA (reference sequence). Trimming removed 3 bases at V and 6 bases at J, with 14 bases between. The CDR3 is CSASPPGRPEAFF. CDR3 nucleotide sequence: TGCAGTGCTAGCCCCCCAGGGCGTCCTGAAGCTTTCTTT.

This clonotype was seen only a few times. J is TRBJ1-2 and V is TRBV5-1; D ambiguous. This CDR3 contains 14 residues. Trimming shortened V by 0 bases and J by 5 bases, and 11 bases separated the two germline ends. Germline assignment: CDR1 SGHRS and CDR2 YFSETQ. The CDR3 bases are TGCGCCAGCAGCTTGGCCCCAGGAAATTATGGCTACACCTTC. Protein: CASSLAPGNYGYTF. The variable domain in full, completed from reference TRBV5-1 and TRBJ1-2, reads KAGVTQTPRYLIKTRGQQVTLSCSPISGHRSVSWYQQTPGQGLQFLFEYFSETQRNKGNFPGRFSGRQFSNSRSEMNVSTLELGDSALYLCASSLAPGNYGYTFGSGTRLTVV.

This clonotype showed up just a few times. The rearrangement links TRBV5-1 to TRBJ2-1; D might be TRBD1 (5 bases). Germline V gene lookup returns CDR1 SGHRS and CDR2 YFSETQ. CDR3 length: 13 amino acids. V gave up 0 bases and J gave up 15 bases, with 16 bases separating them. In nucleotides, the CDR3 is TGCGCCAGCAGCTTGGATATCAGGGCCCATCCGTTCTTC. It translates to CASSLDIRAHPFF.

The genes are TRBV12-3 or TRBV12-4 and TRBJ2-7; 10 nucleotides line up with TRBD1. J gave up 5 bases and V 6 bases, and 10 bases lay outside the gene matches. The CDR3 consists of 15 residues. The CDR3 sequence is CASSPRTGGFHEQYF. In DNA, the CDR3 is TGTGCCAGCAGCCCTAGGACAGGGGGGTTCCACGAGCAGTACTTC.

This chain connects TRBV7-9 to TRBJ1-1, with 7 bases fitting TRBD1. This CDR3 has 14 residues. Looked up from germline, CDR1 is SEHNR and CDR2 is FQNEAQ (reference sequence). With 2 bases clipped from V and 3 bases from J, the junction kept 3 bases outside the gene matches. The CDR3 DNA follows: TGTGCCAGCAGCTTACCAGGGGGAGACACTGAAGCTTTCTTT. This codes for CASSLPGGDTEAFF.

The V and J genes are TRBV4-3 and TRBJ2-2; 9 bases are shared with TRBD1. Trimming removed 6 bases from V and 3 bases from J; junction bases left unmatched: 14. The CDR3 runs to 18 residues. CDR1 LGHNA and CDR2 YSLEER come from the germline V gene. Written as DNA, the CDR3 is TGCGCCAGCAGGGGTCACAGGGGGCGGTCGAAGGACACCGGGGAGCTGTTTTTT. Residues: CASRGHRGRSKDTGELFF.

This clonotype came up many times. The CDR3 reads CASSQKRLGPPLHF. In nucleotides, the CDR3 is TGTGCCAGCAGCCAAAAAAGATTGGGCCCACCCCTCCACTTT. The chain joins TRBV3-1 to TRBJ1-6; D is undetermined. V gave up 2 bases and J gave up 11 bases, with 13 bases separating them. The germline V gene encodes CDR1 LGHDT and CDR2 YNNKEL (reference sequence). This CDR3 spans 14 amino acids.

This clonotype was detected a few times. The V and J genes are TRBV4-1 and TRBJ1-1; TRBD1 might be the D (5 bases). Germline-derived CDR1 and CDR2 are MGHRA and YSYEKL. Trimming took off 4 bases at V and 4 bases at J, with 16 bases between the two ends. The CDR3 is 15 residues long. The CDR3, as DNA: TGCGCCAGCAGCCCCAGTAATCGGGGGAGCACTGAAGCTTTCTTT. Translation: CASSPSNRGSTEAFF.

This clonotype was counted only a few times. The chain recombines TRBV7-2 with TRBJ2-5; D remains unclear. Trimming removed 4 bases at V and 9 bases at J, with 12 bases between. Germline CDR1 and CDR2: SGHTA and FQGNSA. This CDR3 is 12 amino acids long. The CDR3 loop reads CASSSSLRSQYF. In DNA, the CDR3 is TGTGCCAGCAGCTCCTCGCTACGCTCCCAGTACTTC.

The V and J genes are TRBV6-1 and TRBJ2-6; 7 nucleotides line up with TRBD2. This CDR3 region has 16 residues. The V gene end was trimmed by 9 bases and the J gene end by 0 bases; junction bases not matched to a gene: 8. Germline V lookup: CDR1 MNHNS, CDR2 SASEGT. DNA of the CDR3: TGTGCCAGTCAAAACCTAGCGGTCTCTGGGGCCAACGTCCTGACTTTC. This codes for CASQNLAVSGANVLTF.

In its sample, this clonotype was seen a few times. The genes are TRBV7-9 and TRBJ2-5; 7 bases map to TRBD2. Losses at the gene ends were 6 bases for V and 5 bases for J; bases not matched to a gene: 9. This CDR3 is built from 14 residues. Germline lookup yields CDR1 SEHNR and CDR2 FQNEAQ (reference sequence). CDR3 sequence (DNA): TGTGCCAGCAGATACCGGGACTACGGGGAGACCCAGTACTTC. Protein product: CASRYRDYGETQYF.

This chain uses TRBV9 with TRBJ2-7, with D tentatively TRBD1 (5 bases). V shed 0 bases and J shed 2 bases, with 12 bases lying between them. The CDR3 runs to 15 residues. Germline CDR1 reads SGDLS; CDR2 reads YYNGEE. The CDR3 region is CASSVENRNTYEQYF. CDR3 nucleotide sequence: TGTGCCAGCAGCGTAGAGAACAGGAACACCTACGAGCAGTACTTC.